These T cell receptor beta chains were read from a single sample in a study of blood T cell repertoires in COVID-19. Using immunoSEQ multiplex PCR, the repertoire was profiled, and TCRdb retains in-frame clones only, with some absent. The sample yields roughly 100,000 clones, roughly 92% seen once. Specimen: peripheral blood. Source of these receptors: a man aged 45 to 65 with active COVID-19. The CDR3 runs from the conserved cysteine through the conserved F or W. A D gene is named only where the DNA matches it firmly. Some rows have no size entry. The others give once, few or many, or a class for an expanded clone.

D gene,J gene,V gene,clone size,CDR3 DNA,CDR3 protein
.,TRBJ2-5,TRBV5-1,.,TGCGCCAGCAGCTTGGCCACTGGCGGCCAAGAGACCCAGTACTTC,CASSLATGGQETQYF
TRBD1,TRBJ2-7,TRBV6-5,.,TGTGCCAGCAGTTCGACAGGGGGGAGCTCCTACGAGCAGTACTTC,CASSSTGGSSYEQYF
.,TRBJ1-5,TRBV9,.,TGTGCCAGCAGCCCCGGAGGAGCTCTCAATCAGCCCCAGCATTTT,CASSPGGALNQPQHF
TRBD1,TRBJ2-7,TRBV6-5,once,TGTGCCAGCAGGGAGACAGGGGAGAACTACGAGCAGTACTTC,CASRETGENYEQYF
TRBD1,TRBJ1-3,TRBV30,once,TGTGCCTGGAGTGTATTCCGGACAGGGGGCGGAAACACCATATATTTT,CAWSVFRTGGGNTIYF
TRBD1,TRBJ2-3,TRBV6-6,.,TGTGCCAGCAGCCCCCACGGGACAGGGGGCTCAGATACGCAGTATTTT,CASSPHGTGGSDTQYF
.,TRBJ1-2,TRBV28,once,TGTGCCAGCAGTTTGGGGGGTAACTATGGCTACACCTTC,CASSLGGNYGYTF
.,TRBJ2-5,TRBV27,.,TGTGCCAGCAGTTTATCGCAGGCTCTCCAAGAGACCCAGTACTTC,CASSLSQALQETQYF
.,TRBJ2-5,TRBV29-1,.,TGCAGCGTTGAACGCCAAAGGGGGCAAGAGACCCAGTACTTC,CSVERQRGQETQYF
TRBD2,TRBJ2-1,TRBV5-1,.,TGCGCCAGCAGCCCCCAGCCCATAGCGGGAGGAGGGAATGAGCAGTTCTTC,CASSPQPIAGGGNEQFF
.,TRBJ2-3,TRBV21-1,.,TGTGCCAGCAGCGCCGGACTAGATACTCCAACAGATACGCAGTATTTT,CASSAGLDTPTDTQYF
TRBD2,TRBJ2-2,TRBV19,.,TGTGCCAGTAGTTCCTCGCTAGCGGGAGAAACCGGGGAGCTGTTTTTT,CASSSSLAGETGELFF
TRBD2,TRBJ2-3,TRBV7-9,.,TGTGCCAGCAGGACTAGCGGCACAGATACGCAGTATTTT,CASRTSGTDTQYF
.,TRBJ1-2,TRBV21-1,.,TGTGCCGGGCTTCCGTGCGATGGCTACACCTTC,CAGLPCDGYTF
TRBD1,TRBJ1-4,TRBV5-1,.,TGCGCCAGCAGCCCAAAGACAGGGGCGGCTGAAAAACTGTTTTTT,CASSPKTGAAEKLFF
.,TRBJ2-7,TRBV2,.,TGTGCCAGCACCGCCCGGGACTTGTCCTACGAGCAGTACTTC,CASTARDLSYEQYF
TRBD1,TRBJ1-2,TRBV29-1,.,TGCAGCGTTGGACAGGGGGTTAACTATGGCTACACCTTC,CSVGQGVNYGYTF
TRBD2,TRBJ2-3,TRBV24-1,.,TGTGCCACCAGTGAAACGGGACTAGCGGGAGTCACAGATACGCAGTATTTT,CATSETGLAGVTDTQYF
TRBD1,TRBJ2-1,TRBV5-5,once,TGTGCCAGCAGCTGGACCGGGACAGGGAACAATGAGCAGTTCTTC,CASSWTGTGNNEQFF
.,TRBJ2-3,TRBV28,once,TGTGCCAGCAGTTTTACGATTGGAGGAGGCACAGATACGCAGTATTTT,CASSFTIGGGTDTQYF
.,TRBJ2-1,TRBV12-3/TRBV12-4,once,TGTGCCAGCAGTTTAGAGCCCAATGAGCAGTTCTTC,CASSLEPNEQFF
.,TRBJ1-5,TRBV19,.,TGTGCCAGTAGTCTGAGGAGGGGCAATCAGCCCCAGCATTTT,CASSLRRGNQPQHF
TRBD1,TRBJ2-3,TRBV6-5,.,TGTGCCAGCAGTTACTCAGGGACAGGGGGCTCTCATACGCAGTATTTT,CASSYSGTGGSHTQYF
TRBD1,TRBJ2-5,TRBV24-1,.,TGTGCCACCAGTGAGGACAGGGGGCGCCGAGAGACCCAGTACTTC,CATSEDRGRRETQYF
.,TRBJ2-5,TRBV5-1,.,TGCGCCAGCAGCTTTACCGGGAGTAATATAGAGACCCAGTACTTC,CASSFTGSNIETQYF